The present T cell receptor beta chain was sequenced within a study of neurological immune-mediated disorders. Study outcomes and limitations: The study found no CDR3 amino acid sequences shared by expanded clones across subjects, suggesting private repertoires in all groups.

This clonotype was counted many times. Its antigen remains unknown. Volunteers from a blood bank in Maryland, USA, constituted the healthy controls. By 5'RACE with 10-nucleotide random UMIs, the cDNA was made. MiXCR, run by TCRdb on the 5' RACE reads, gives a single entry per CDR3 protein. The repertoire includes 20,000 to 30,000 distinct CDR3 sequences, more than 6% of them detected once, and 4% to 5.5% sits in the top ten. Sequences were obtained from PBMCs. This receptor was taken from a woman between 35 and 50 years old in good health.

The CDR3 DNA reads as TGCAGTGCTAGAGACCTCAGGGGTCCCTACAATGAGCAGTTCTTC. Translating gives CSARDLRGPYNEQFF. The chain links TRBV20-1 to TRBJ2-1, with a tentative D call TRBD1 (6 bases). Trimming cost V 0 bases and J 2 bases, with 11 bases left between them. Germline V gene lookup returns CDR1 DFQATT and CDR2 SNEGSKA (reference sequence). This CDR3 is 15 amino acids long.